This T cell receptor beta chain was sequenced during a study of blood T cell repertoires in COVID-19. Study in general: Sample material is recorded as cDNA or gDNA derived from T cells, B-cell-depleted T cells, or PBMCs.

Deletions cut 4 bases from V and 5 bases from J, with 14 bases between. This CDR3 comprises 13 residues. Germline V gene sequence: CDR1 SQVTM, CDR2 ANQGSEA. Per the study methods: Estimated nucleated cell counts came from reference gene primer amplification. Only in-frame clones appear in the TCRdb table, and some are missing; sequencing was by immunoSEQ multiplex PCR. The V and J calls and clone size are taken from that table; D and trimming were inferred from the DNA. The sample has some 130,000 clones; about 91% are singletons. V usage is TRBV29-1 and J usage is TRBJ1-1, with D perhaps matching TRBD1 (5 bases). This clonotype was obtained from a man between 45 and 60 years old with acute or convalescent COVID-19. The sample taken for sequencing was peripheral blood. This CDR3 reads CSVAPGGRTEAFF. CDR3 nucleotides: TGCAGCGTTGCCCCCGGGGGGAGGACTGAAGCTTTCTTT.